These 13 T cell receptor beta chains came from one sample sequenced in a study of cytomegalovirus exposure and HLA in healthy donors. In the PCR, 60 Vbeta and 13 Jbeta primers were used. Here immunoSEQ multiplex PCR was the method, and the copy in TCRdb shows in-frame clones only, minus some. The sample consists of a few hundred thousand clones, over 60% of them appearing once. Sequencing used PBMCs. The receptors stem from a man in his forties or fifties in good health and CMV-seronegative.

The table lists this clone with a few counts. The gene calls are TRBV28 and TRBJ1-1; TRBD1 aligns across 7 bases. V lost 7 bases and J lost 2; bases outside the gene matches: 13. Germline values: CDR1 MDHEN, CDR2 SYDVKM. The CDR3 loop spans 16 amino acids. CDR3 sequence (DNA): TGTGCCAGCACTTATCCCCCCCGGACAGGCAACACTGAAGCTTTCTTT. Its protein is CASTYPPRTGNTEAFF.

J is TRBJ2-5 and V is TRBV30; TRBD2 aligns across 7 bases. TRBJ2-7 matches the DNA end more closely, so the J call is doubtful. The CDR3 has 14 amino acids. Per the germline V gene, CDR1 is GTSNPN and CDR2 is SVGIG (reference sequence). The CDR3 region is CAWSSGMPPYEQYF. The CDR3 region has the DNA TGTGCCTGGAGCAGCGGGATGCCCCCCTACGAGCAGTACTTC.

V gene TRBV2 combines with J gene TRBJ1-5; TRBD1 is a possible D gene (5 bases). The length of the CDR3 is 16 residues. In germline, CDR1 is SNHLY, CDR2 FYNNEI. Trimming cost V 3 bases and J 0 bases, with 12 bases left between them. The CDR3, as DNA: TGTGCCAGCAGTGAGAGACAGTCCTATAGCAATCAGCCCCAGCATTTT. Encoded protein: CASSERQSYSNQPQHF.

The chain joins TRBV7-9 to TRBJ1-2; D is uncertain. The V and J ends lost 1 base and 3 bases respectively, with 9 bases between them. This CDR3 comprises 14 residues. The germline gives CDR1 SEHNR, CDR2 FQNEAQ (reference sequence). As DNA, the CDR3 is TGTGCCAGCAGCTTAGGTAGTGCCGACTATGGCTACACCTTC. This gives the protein CASSLGSADYGYTF.

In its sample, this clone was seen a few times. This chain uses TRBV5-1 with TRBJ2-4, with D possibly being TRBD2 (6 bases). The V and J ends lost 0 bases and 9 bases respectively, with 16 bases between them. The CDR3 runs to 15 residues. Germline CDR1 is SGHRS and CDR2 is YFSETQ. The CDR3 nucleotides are TGCGCCAGCAGCTTGGAGGGGAATCGGAGGGGCATTCAGTACTTC. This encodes CASSLEGNRRGIQYF.

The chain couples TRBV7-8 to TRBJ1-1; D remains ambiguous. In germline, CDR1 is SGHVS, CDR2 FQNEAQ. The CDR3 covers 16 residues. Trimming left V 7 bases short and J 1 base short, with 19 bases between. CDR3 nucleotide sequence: TGTGCCAGCACTCCTTTTCGAGCGGGCGGGAACACTGAAGCTTTCTTT. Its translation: CASTPFRAGGNTEAFF.

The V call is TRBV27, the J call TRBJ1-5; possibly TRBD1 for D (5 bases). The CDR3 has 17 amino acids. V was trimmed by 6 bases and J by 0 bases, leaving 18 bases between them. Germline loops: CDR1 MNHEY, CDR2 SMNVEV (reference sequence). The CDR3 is CASSQSRGEYSNQPQHF. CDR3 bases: TGTGCCAGCAGCCAGAGTCGGGGGGAATATAGCAATCAGCCCCAGCATTTT.

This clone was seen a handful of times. CDR3 amino acids: CASSLEGVGPSGTGELFF. In DNA form, the CDR3 reads TGTGCCAGCAGCTTGGAAGGGGTGGGGCCCTCGGGCACCGGGGAGCTGTTTTTT. The chain is built from TRBV7-2 and TRBJ2-2; D possibly corresponds to TRBD1 (5 bases). This CDR3 spans 18 amino acids. Germline assignment: CDR1 SGHTA and CDR2 FQGNSA. The V gene lost 3 bases and the J gene lost 4 bases, with 21 bases spanning the gap.

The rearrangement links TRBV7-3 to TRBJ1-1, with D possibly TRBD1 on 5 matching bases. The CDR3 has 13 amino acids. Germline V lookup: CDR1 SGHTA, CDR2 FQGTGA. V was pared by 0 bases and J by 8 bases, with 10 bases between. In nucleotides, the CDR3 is TGTGCCAGCAGCTTAACAGGCCAGGGCGAAGCTTTCTTT. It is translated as CASSLTGQGEAFF.

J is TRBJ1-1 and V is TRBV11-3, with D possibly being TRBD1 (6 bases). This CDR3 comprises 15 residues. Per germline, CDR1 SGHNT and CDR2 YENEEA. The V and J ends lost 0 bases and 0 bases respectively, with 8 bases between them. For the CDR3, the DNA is TGTGCCAGCAGCTTAGATTGGGGGCTGAACACTGAAGCTTTCTTT. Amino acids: CASSLDWGLNTEAFF.

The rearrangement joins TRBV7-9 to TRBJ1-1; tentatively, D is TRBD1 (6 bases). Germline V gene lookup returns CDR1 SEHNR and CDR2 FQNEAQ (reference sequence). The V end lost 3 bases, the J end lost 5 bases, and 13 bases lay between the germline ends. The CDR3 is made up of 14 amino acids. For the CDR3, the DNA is TGTGCCAGCAGCTTCAGGGGTAGTGTTACTGAAGCTTTCTTT. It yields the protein CASSFRGSVTEAFF.

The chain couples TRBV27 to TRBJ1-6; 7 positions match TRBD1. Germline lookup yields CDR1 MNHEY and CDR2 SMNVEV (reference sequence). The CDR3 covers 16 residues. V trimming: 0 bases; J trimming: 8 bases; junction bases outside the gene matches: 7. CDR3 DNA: TGTGCCAGCAGTTTATCGGGGACAGTAAGACATTCACCCCTCCACTTT. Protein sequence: CASSLSGTVRHSPLHF.

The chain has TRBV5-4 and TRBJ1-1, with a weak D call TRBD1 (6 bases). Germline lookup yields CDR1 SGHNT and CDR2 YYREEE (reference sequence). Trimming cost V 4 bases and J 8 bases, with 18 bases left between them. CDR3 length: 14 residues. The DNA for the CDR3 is TGTGCCAGCAGCAAGGGGGTACGGATCGCCGAAGCTTTCTTT. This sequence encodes CASSKGVRIAEAFF.